This T cell receptor beta chain was recovered during a study of T cells in narcolepsy listed by TCRdb under 2018. Regarding the research as a whole: Healthy control donors were enrolled in the study alongside patients who had narcolepsy type 1 or type 2 (NT1, NT2). Autoreactive T cells targeting hypocretin neuron self-antigens (hypocretin, TRIB2) were sought in narcolepsy patients, and TCR Vbeta sequencing was used to track clonotypes in blood and CSF. What the work shows at the level of the full study, not this receptor alone: Autoreactive clonotypes were reported to be detected serially in the blood of the same patients and of different patients, but not in the blood of healthy controls. Patients and controls had comparable numbers of sequenced blood memory CD4+ clonotypes, averaging about 37,000 and 33,000, respectively. No sequences matching autoreactive T cell clones were contained in some blood memory CD4+ repertoires from patients and controls. In plots comparing CSF and blood CD4+ T cell clonotypes from the same patient, HCRT-specific and TRIB2-specific autoreactive clonotypes were highlighted.

Of note for this clone: There is no known antigen for this receptor. Base qualities were left out, and no much larger clone turns up one base away.

From the cysteine through the phenylalanine, the CDR3 covers 20 amino acids. The retained sequence is limited to the CDR3, 60 bases, with the frame set at the first base. V has 2 bases trimmed and J has 0 bases trimmed; junction bases matching no gene number 15. CDR1 and CDR2 are drawn from the germline V gene: MGHRA, YSYEKL. Memory CD4+ T cells were sorted ex vivo from peripheral blood of narcolepsy patients and healthy controls for TCR Vbeta sequencing. The library was produced with the immunoSEQ multiplex PCR assay. This immuneACCESS table, as held by TCRdb, lists in-frame sequences with V and J called but not all clones. Of the missing ones, under half trace to an unresolved V gene in checked studies; the others have no known cause. The sample data list around 33,000 clones, and roughly four fifths of these were observed just once. About 2.5% of the sample comes from the top ten.

The rearranged segments are TRBV4-1 and TRBJ1-4, with 7 junctional bases fitting TRBD1. This clonotype originated in a human donor with narcolepsy. Sequences were obtained from CD45RA- memory CD4+ T cells from PBMCs. The sample's cell subset or site, from its label and the paper: memory T cells sorted ex vivo from peripheral blood. The CDR3 reads CASSQSPDGQARATNEKLFF. The base sequence is TGCGCCAGCAGCCAAAGCCCTGATGGACAGGCCCGTGCAACTAATGAAAAACTGTTTTTT.